The 18 T cell receptor beta chains listed next were all sequenced from one sample in a study of cytomegalovirus exposure and HLA in healthy donors. The PCR had 60 Vbeta and 13 Jbeta primers. Repertoires were generated with immunoSEQ multiplex PCR, while TCRdb's copy carries only in-frame clones and drops some. This sample carries about 170,000 clones, about 76% of them seen once, and the ten largest clones take roughly 5.2%. Sequenced input: PBMCs. The receptors stem from a woman aged 18-29 years in good health and CMV-seropositive.

In the case of this clone: An end of the junction does not agree with germline; a read error may underlie this. This chain uses TRBV5-1 with TRBJ2-7, with TRBD1 matching 7 bases. This CDR3 comprises 14 residues. CDR1 is SGHRS, CDR2 YFSETQ, per germline. CDR3 sequence reads: CAGSFRTGIYEQYF. DNA for the CDR3: TGCGCCGGCAGCTTCAGGACAGGCATCTACGAGCAGTACTTC.

The chain links TRBV11-3 to TRBJ2-2, with 8 bases aligning to TRBD2. V shed 5 bases, J shed 5 bases, and the junction held 4 bases outside the gene matches. The germline gives CDR1 SGHNT, CDR2 YENEEA. The CDR3 is made up of 14 amino acids. The CDR3 region is CASSTLAGTGELFF. Here the CDR3 DNA reads TGTGCCAGCAGCACCTTAGCGGGGACCGGGGAGCTGTTTTTT.

This clone was seen just once. The chain uses TRBV5-4 and TRBJ2-7; tentative D call: TRBD2 (5 bases). Trimming shortened V by 1 base and J by 4 bases, and 15 bases separated the two germline ends. CDR1 SGHNT and CDR2 YYREEE come from the germline V gene (reference sequence). The CDR3 loop spans 15 amino acids. The CDR3 here is CASSLRGQRGYEQYF. Written as DNA, the CDR3 is TGTGCCAGCAGCTTGCGCGGGCAGAGAGGTTACGAGCAGTACTTC.

V gene TRBV7-9 combines with J gene TRBJ2-1; 11 bases map to TRBD2. Germline V gene sequence: CDR1 SEHNR, CDR2 FQNEAQ (reference sequence). V gave up 5 bases and J gave up 9 bases; unmatched junction bases: 15. The CDR3 spans 17 residues. The CDR3 reads CASSPRLAGGPMPEQFF. The CDR3 nucleotides read TGTGCCAGCAGCCCTCGTCTAGCGGGGGGCCCCATGCCTGAGCAGTTCTTC.

V usage is TRBV2 and J usage is TRBJ2-2; TRBD1 matches 7 bases. Trimming cost V 6 bases and J 4 bases; bases outside gene matches: 11. CDR3 length: 16 amino acids. Per germline, CDR1 SNHLY and CDR2 FYNNEI. CDR3 DNA: TGTGCCAGCAGACTCGACAGGGCTTCAAGCACCGGGGAGCTGTTTTTT. It translates to CASRLDRASSTGELFF.

The chain couples TRBV5-6 to TRBJ2-7; 9 bases map to TRBD1. CDR3 size: 17 residues. Unmatched junction bases numbered 12, after V lost 5 bases and J lost 0 bases. CDR1 is SGHDT and CDR2 is YYEEEE in the germline V gene. In nucleotides, the CDR3 is TGTGCCAGCAGAAAAACACAGGGGGCCGAGAGCTCCTACGAGCAGTACTTC. Residues: CASRKTQGAESSYEQYF. Full variable domain (rest looked up from reference TRBV5-6 and TRBJ2-7): DAGVTQSPTHLIKTRGQQVTLRCSPKSGHDTVSWYQQALGQGPQFIFQYYEEEERQRGNFPDRFSGHQFPNYSSELNVNALLLGDSALYLCASRKTQGAESSYEQYFGPGTRLTVT.

This rearrangement joins TRBV28 to TRBJ2-5; 7 bases agree with TRBD1. Germline V gene lookup returns CDR1 MDHEN and CDR2 SYDVKM. The CDR3 loop spans 15 amino acids. Trimming removed 3 bases from V and 4 bases from J; junction bases left unmatched: 8. In nucleotides, the CDR3 is TGTGCCAGCAGTTTTACCCTGACAGGGAGAGAGACCCAGTACTTC. It encodes CASSFTLTGRETQYF.

J is TRBJ2-7 and V is TRBV6-6; a possible D gene is TRBD1 (6 bases). Trimming left V 0 bases short and J 2 bases short, with 8 bases between. CDR1 is MNHNY, CDR2 SVGAGI, per germline (reference sequence). The CDR3 loop spans 14 amino acids. As DNA, the CDR3 is TGTGCCAGCAGTTACTCTCAGGGGACCTACGAGCAGTACTTC. Protein: CASSYSQGTYEQYF.

This clone has just a few counts. This chain links TRBV6-1 with TRBJ2-7; no clear D gene. The CDR3 sequence is 12 residues long. The germline V and J ends were trimmed by 7 bases and 2 bases, with 9 bases remaining between them. Germline CDR1 and CDR2: MNHNS and SASEGT. The chain's CDR3 is CASMARTYEQYF. The CDR3 nucleotides read TGTGCCAGCATGGCCAGAACCTACGAGCAGTACTTC.

Turning to this clone: The sample contains more than one DNA sequence encoding this CDR3. The V and J genes are TRBV4-2 and TRBJ2-3; D may be TRBD2 (6 bases). The CDR3 consists of 16 residues. Looked up from germline, CDR1 is LGHNA and CDR2 is YNFKEQ. Trimming stripped 0 bases from V and 1 base from J, with 11 bases between. The CDR3, as DNA: TGTGCCAGCAGCCAAGATCGGGGCGGGGGCACAGATACGCAGTATTTT. It translates to CASSQDRGGGTDTQYF.

The chain employs TRBV5-5 and TRBJ1-1; no reliable D call. The V gene lost 1 base and the J gene lost 4 bases, with 5 bases spanning the gap. This CDR3 spans 12 amino acids. Germline V lookup: CDR1 SGHKS, CDR2 YYEKEE (reference sequence). In DNA, the CDR3 is TGTGCCAGCAGCTTGCGGGGCACTGAAGCTTTCTTT. It translates to CASSLRGTEAFF. The complete variable domain, with remaining parts taken from reference TRBV5-5 and TRBJ1-1, reads DAGVTQSPTHLIKTRGQQVTLRCSPISGHKSVSWYQQVLGQGPQFIFQYYEKEERGRGNFPDRFSARQFPNYSSELNVNALLLGDSALYLCASSLRGTEAFFGQGTRLTVV.

As for this clone: A read error may account for a junction end that differs from germline. The chain has TRBV14 and TRBJ1-2, with a possible D match to TRBD1 (5 bases). CDR1 SGHDN and CDR2 FVKESK come from the germline V gene. CDR3 length equals 13 residues. This CDR3 is CASSQGGPSKKYF. The DNA of the CDR3 is TGTGCCAGCAGCCAAGGGGGCCCGTCGAAAAAGTATTTC.

The chain joins TRBV7-9 to TRBJ2-3; TRBD2 agrees at 7 bases. Germline V CDR1 and CDR2: SEHNR, FQNEAQ (reference sequence). CDR3 length: 14 residues. J gave up 6 bases and V 6 bases, and 9 bases lay outside the gene matches. CDR3 nucleotides: TGTGCCAGCAGTGCTAGCGGTGGATATGATACGCAGTATTTT. Translated, it gives CASSASGGYDTQYF.

The rearrangement uses TRBV7-3 and TRBJ2-2, with TRBD1 identical over 8 bases. The CDR3 extends over 15 amino acids. V lost 7 bases and J lost 0; bases outside the gene matches: 4. Germline V gene data show CDR1 as SGHTA and CDR2 as FQGTGA. The chain's CDR3 is CASNLGQANTGELFF. The CDR3 DNA is TGTGCCAGCAACTTGGGACAGGCGAACACCGGGGAGCTGTTTTTT.

In regard to this clone: Other DNA sequences in the sample encode the same CDR3. This chain joins TRBV2 and TRBJ1-3; 8 bases align to TRBD1. The germline V gene has CDR1 SNHLY and CDR2 FYNNEI. The CDR3 runs to 15 residues. V dropped 5 bases and J dropped 1; count of bases not matched to a gene: 4. The CDR3 nucleotides read TGTGCCAGCAGTAACAGGGGGAGGTCTGGAAACACCATATATTTT. Translated, it gives CASSNRGRSGNTIYF. Using reference TRBV2 and TRBJ1-3 for the parts outside the CDR3, the full variable domain is EPEVTQTPSHQVTQMGQEVILRCVPISNHLYFYWYRQILGQKVEFLVSFYNNEISEKSEIFDDQFSVERPDGSNFTLKIRSTKLEDSAMYFCASSNRGRSGNTIYFGEGSWLTVV.

The rearrangement uses TRBV30 and TRBJ2-7; weak D call: TRBD2 (6 bases). This CDR3 spans 15 amino acids. V was clipped by 1 base and J by 0 bases, with 13 bases between them. CDR1 and CDR2 (germline): GTSNPN, SVGIG (reference sequence). The CDR3 DNA sequence: TGTGCCTGGAGTGAGGCCGGCGGGGTCTCCTACGAGCAGTACTTC. It yields the protein CAWSEAGGVSYEQYF. Filled out from reference TRBV30 and TRBJ2-7, the complete variable domain reads SQTIHQWPATLVQPVGSPLSLECTVEGTSNPNLYWYRQAAGRGLQLLFYSVGIGQISSEVPQNLSASRPQDRQFILSSKKLLLSDSGFYLCAWSEAGGVSYEQYFGPGTRLTVT.

A single count supports this clone. The chain has TRBV5-1 and TRBJ2-3; 7 bases agree with TRBD2. Per germline, CDR1 SGHRS and CDR2 YFSETQ. The CDR3 is 15 amino acids. Trimming cost V 0 bases and J 2 bases; bases outside gene matches: 3. This CDR3 reads CASSLERGDTDTQYF. The CDR3 nucleotides are TGCGCCAGCAGCTTGGAGCGGGGTGACACAGATACGCAGTATTTT. The full variable domain, with the rest looked up from reference TRBV5-1 and TRBJ2-3, is KAGVTQTPRYLIKTRGQQVTLSCSPISGHRSVSWYQQTPGQGLQFLFEYFSETQRNKGNFPGRFSGRQFSNSRSEMNVSTLELGDSALYLCASSLERGDTDTQYFGPGTRLTVL.

The chain links TRBV6-5 to TRBJ2-1, with a possible D match to TRBD2 (6 bases). Looked up from germline, CDR1 is MNHEY and CDR2 is SVGAGI. The V and J ends lost 2 bases and 9 bases respectively, with 14 bases between them. The CDR3 loop spans 14 amino acids. The CDR3 region is CASSYTSPEGEQFF. Here the CDR3 DNA reads TGTGCCAGCAGTTACACTAGCCCCGAGGGTGAGCAGTTCTTC.